This is a list of T cell receptor beta chains from one sample in a study of blood T cell repertoires in COVID-19. Clones were sequenced by immunoSEQ multiplex PCR, and TCRdb holds only the in-frame ones, with some missing. The sample has 45,000 to 55,000 clones, 75% to 90% seen once. Material: peripheral blood. The receptors stem from a man aged 60-69 years with active COVID-19. Both conserved end residues are part of each CDR3. A D gene is named only where the DNA matches it firmly. Expanded clones are given a class, and other clones once, few, many or no size at all.

V gene: TRBV20-1; J gene: TRBJ2-1; D gene: .; clone size: .; CDR3 protein: CSAEDYNEQFF; CDR3 DNA: TGCAGCGCCGAGGACTACAATGAGCAGTTCTTC
V gene: TRBV10-3; J gene: TRBJ2-3; D gene: TRBD1; clone size: once; CDR3 protein: CAIGAAGTGPDTQYF; CDR3 DNA: TGTGCCATCGGCGCCGCAGGGACAGGGCCAGATACGCAGTATTTT
V gene: TRBV4-1; J gene: TRBJ2-7; D gene: .; clone size: few; CDR3 protein: CASSQEPGLPSYEQYF; CDR3 DNA: TGCGCCAGCAGCCAAGAACCAGGACTCCCTTCTTACGAGCAGTACTTC
V gene: TRBV4-1; J gene: TRBJ2-7; D gene: TRBD1; clone size: .; CDR3 protein: CASSRTGTGVDEQYF; CDR3 DNA: TGCGCCAGCAGCCGTACCGGGACAGGGGTCGACGAGCAGTACTTC
V gene: TRBV5-1; J gene: TRBJ2-7; D gene: .; clone size: .; CDR3 protein: CASSLEISSYEQYF; CDR3 DNA: TGCGCCAGCAGCTTGGAAATTAGCTCCTACGAGCAGTACTTC
V gene: TRBV3-1/TRBV3-2; J gene: TRBJ2-7; D gene: TRBD2; clone size: .; CDR3 protein: CASSQDLSGGSRSYEQYF; CDR3 DNA: TGTGCCAGCAGCCAAGATCTCAGCGGGGGTAGTAGGTCCTACGAGCAGTACTTC
V gene: TRBV2; J gene: TRBJ2-7; D gene: TRBD2; clone size: .; CDR3 protein: CASSGERGAYEQYF; CDR3 DNA: TGTGCCAGCAGTGGAGAGCGGGGGGCCTACGAGCAGTACTTC
V gene: TRBV7-9; J gene: TRBJ2-7; D gene: TRBD1; clone size: .; CDR3 protein: CASRVPGQGSYEQYF; CDR3 DNA: TGTGCCAGCAGAGTACCGGGACAGGGCTCCTACGAGCAGTACTTC
V gene: TRBV3-1/TRBV3-2; J gene: TRBJ1-3; D gene: TRBD1; clone size: .; CDR3 protein: CASSQASGGLGNTIYF; CDR3 DNA: TGTGCCAGCAGCCAAGCATCAGGGGGCCTTGGAAACACCATATATTTT
V gene: TRBV5-1; J gene: TRBJ2-1; D gene: TRBD2; clone size: once; CDR3 protein: CASSLDLAGINEQFF; CDR3 DNA: TGCGCCAGCAGCTTGGATCTAGCGGGAATCAATGAGCAGTTCTTC
V gene: TRBV7-8; J gene: TRBJ2-7; D gene: .; clone size: few; CDR3 protein: CASSRTRDYEQYF; CDR3 DNA: TGTGCCAGCAGCCGTACTAGGGACTACGAGCAGTACTTC
V gene: TRBV7-9; J gene: TRBJ2-5; D gene: .; clone size: once; CDR3 protein: CASSRNLGLEETQYF; CDR3 DNA: TGTGCCAGCAGCCGTAACCTGGGACTTGAAGAGACCCAGTACTTC
V gene: TRBV29-1; J gene: TRBJ2-2; D gene: TRBD2; clone size: .; CDR3 protein: CSVEFQGGSGELFF; CDR3 DNA: TGCAGCGTTGAATTCCAGGGAGGGTCCGGGGAGCTGTTTTTT
V gene: TRBV5-1; J gene: TRBJ2-7; D gene: TRBD2; clone size: .; CDR3 protein: CASSWTSGAYEQYF; CDR3 DNA: TGCGCCAGCAGCTGGACTAGCGGGGCTTACGAGCAGTACTTC
V gene: TRBV19; J gene: TRBJ2-2; D gene: .; clone size: .; CDR3 protein: CASSPSTTGWAGELFF; CDR3 DNA: TGTGCCAGTAGTCCCTCAACCACGGGGTGGGCCGGGGAGCTGTTTTTT
V gene: TRBV7-2; J gene: TRBJ2-3; D gene: TRBD2; clone size: once; CDR3 protein: CASSSRAGAGDTQYF; CDR3 DNA: TGTGCCAGCAGCTCAAGAGCGGGGGCCGGCGATACGCAGTATTTT
V gene: TRBV5-1; J gene: TRBJ2-5; D gene: TRBD2; clone size: .; CDR3 protein: CASRMTSGGQETQYF; CDR3 DNA: TGCGCCAGCAGAATGACTAGCGGGGGGCAAGAGACCCAGTACTTC
V gene: TRBV4-1; J gene: TRBJ2-7; D gene: .; clone size: .; CDR3 protein: CASSLSGGSSYEQYF; CDR3 DNA: TGCGCCAGCAGCCTCTCGGGCGGGTCTTCCTACGAGCAGTACTTC
V gene: TRBV3-1/TRBV3-2; J gene: TRBJ2-2; D gene: TRBD1; clone size: few; CDR3 protein: CASSQARTGGTGELFF; CDR3 DNA: TGTGCCAGCAGCCAAGCGAGGACAGGAGGCACCGGGGAGCTGTTTTTT
V gene: TRBV5-4; J gene: TRBJ2-7; D gene: TRBD2; clone size: .; CDR3 protein: CASSFLGGGSYEQYF; CDR3 DNA: TGTGCCAGCAGCTTCCTCGGCGGGGGTTCCTACGAGCAGTACTTC
V gene: TRBV21-1; J gene: TRBJ1-6; D gene: .; clone size: .; CDR3 protein: CASSKEVPTGTLSDSPLHF; CDR3 DNA: TGTGCCAGCAGCAAAGAGGTCCCGACAGGGACCCTTTCGGATTCACCCCTCCACTTT
V gene: TRBV7-3; J gene: TRBJ2-1; D gene: TRBD1; clone size: once; CDR3 protein: CASSLTGGNRNEQFF; CDR3 DNA: TGTGCCAGCAGCTTGACAGGGGGCAATAGAAATGAGCAGTTCTTC
V gene: TRBV7-9; J gene: TRBJ2-1; D gene: TRBD2; clone size: .; CDR3 protein: CASSLPGGAYNEQFF; CDR3 DNA: TGTGCCAGCAGCTTGCCCGGGGGGGCCTACAATGAGCAGTTCTTC
V gene: TRBV6-5; J gene: TRBJ2-7; D gene: TRBD1; clone size: .; CDR3 protein: CASRLRQGRNEQYF; CDR3 DNA: TGTGCCAGCAGACTTCGACAGGGGAGAAACGAGCAGTACTTC
V gene: TRBV5-4; J gene: TRBJ2-7; D gene: .; clone size: few; CDR3 protein: CASSTRAGEQYF; CDR3 DNA: TGTGCCAGCAGTACGCGCGCAGGGGAGCAGTACTTC
V gene: TRBV20-1; J gene: TRBJ1-2; D gene: TRBD1; clone size: .; CDR3 protein: CSASKTGGFGYTF; CDR3 DNA: TGCAGTGCTAGTAAGACAGGGGGCTTTGGCTACACCTTC
V gene: TRBV11-3; J gene: TRBJ2-5; D gene: .; clone size: .; CDR3 protein: CASSSRLEETQYF; CDR3 DNA: TGTGCCAGCAGCTCAAGACTAGAAGAGACCCAGTACTTC
V gene: TRBV30; J gene: TRBJ2-3; D gene: .; clone size: .; CDR3 protein: CAWGGLYTDTQYF; CDR3 DNA: TGTGCCTGGGGCGGACTGTACACAGATACGCAGTATTTT
V gene: TRBV3-1/TRBV3-2; J gene: TRBJ2-5; D gene: TRBD2; clone size: few; CDR3 protein: CATGLAGTPGQYF; CDR3 DNA: TGTGCCACGGGACTAGCGGGAACTCCGGGGCAGTACTTC
V gene: TRBV6-5; J gene: TRBJ2-5; D gene: TRBD2; clone size: .; CDR3 protein: CASSLLAVRQETQYF; CDR3 DNA: TGTGCCAGCAGCCTTCTAGCGGTACGACAGGAGACCCAGTACTTC
V gene: TRBV7-2; J gene: TRBJ1-2; D gene: TRBD1; clone size: .; CDR3 protein: CASSRVTGEDYGYTF; CDR3 DNA: TGTGCCAGCAGCAGGGTAACAGGGGAGGACTATGGCTACACCTTC
V gene: TRBV14; J gene: TRBJ2-3; D gene: .; clone size: .; CDR3 protein: CASSQDLTGAGDTQYF; CDR3 DNA: TGTGCCAGCAGCCAAGATCTCACGGGAGCAGGAGATACGCAGTATTTT
V gene: TRBV2; J gene: TRBJ2-7; D gene: TRBD1; clone size: .; CDR3 protein: CASSGTGAYEQYF; CDR3 DNA: TGTGCCAGCAGTGGGACAGGGGCCTACGAGCAGTACTTC
V gene: TRBV30; J gene: TRBJ2-2; D gene: TRBD2; clone size: .; CDR3 protein: CAWSGLAGSTNTGELFF; CDR3 DNA: TGTGCCTGGAGTGGACTAGCGGGATCGACGAACACCGGGGAGCTGTTTTTT
V gene: TRBV7-3; J gene: TRBJ2-3; D gene: TRBD2; clone size: .; CDR3 protein: CASSSPTSGGALSTQYF; CDR3 DNA: TGTGCCAGCAGCTCCCCGACTAGCGGGGGGGCCCTTAGTACGCAGTATTTT
V gene: TRBV5-1; J gene: TRBJ1-2; D gene: .; clone size: .; CDR3 protein: CASSVRSGMGYGYTF; CDR3 DNA: TGCGCCAGCAGCGTACGTTCAGGGATGGGATATGGCTACACCTTC
V gene: TRBV4-1; J gene: TRBJ2-1; D gene: TRBD2; clone size: .; CDR3 protein: CASSQLPLASGREGEQFF; CDR3 DNA: TGCGCCAGCAGCCAACTCCCCCTCGCTAGCGGGAGGGAGGGTGAGCAGTTCTTC
V gene: TRBV7-8; J gene: TRBJ1-2; D gene: .; clone size: .; CDR3 protein: CASSPTREGNGYTF; CDR3 DNA: TGTGCCAGCAGCCCGACGAGGGAGGGAAATGGCTACACCTTC
V gene: TRBV5-1; J gene: TRBJ2-4; D gene: TRBD2; clone size: .; CDR3 protein: CASSLVGRAPAKNIQYF; CDR3 DNA: TGCGCCAGCAGCTTGGTGGGGAGGGCCCCGGCCAAAAACATTCAGTACTTC
V gene: TRBV19; J gene: TRBJ1-5; D gene: .; clone size: .; CDR3 protein: CASSINRAQPQHF; CDR3 DNA: TGTGCCAGTAGTATCAACAGGGCACAGCCCCAGCATTTT
V gene: TRBV27; J gene: TRBJ1-2; D gene: TRBD1; clone size: once; CDR3 protein: CASSSRTGSHGYTF; CDR3 DNA: TGTGCCAGCAGTTCTCGGACAGGGAGCCATGGCTACACCTTC
V gene: TRBV5-1; J gene: TRBJ1-1; D gene: TRBD1; clone size: .; CDR3 protein: CASSRTGVIDEAFF; CDR3 DNA: TGCGCCAGCAGCAGGACAGGGGTGATCGATGAAGCTTTCTTT
V gene: TRBV7-9; J gene: TRBJ1-5; D gene: .; clone size: .; CDR3 protein: CASSLALSGNQPQHF; CDR3 DNA: TGTGCCAGCAGCTTAGCGCTGTCAGGGAATCAGCCCCAGCATTTT
V gene: TRBV9; J gene: TRBJ1-4; D gene: .; clone size: .; CDR3 protein: CASSGTTGLNEKLFF; CDR3 DNA: TGTGCCAGCAGCGGAACCACAGGGCTTAATGAAAAACTGTTTTTT
V gene: TRBV7-2; J gene: TRBJ2-7; D gene: TRBD2; clone size: .; CDR3 protein: CASSSQGTSGPYEQYF; CDR3 DNA: TGTGCCAGCAGCTCCCAAGGGACTAGCGGGCCCTACGAGCAGTACTTC
V gene: TRBV19; J gene: TRBJ1-5; D gene: .; clone size: .; CDR3 protein: CASSRTNQPQHF; CDR3 DNA: TGTGCCAGTAGTAGGACTAATCAGCCCCAGCATTTT
V gene: TRBV7-9; J gene: TRBJ1-6; D gene: TRBD1; clone size: once; CDR3 protein: CASSPTGVGNSPLHF; CDR3 DNA: TGTGCCAGCAGCCCCACAGGGGTGGGAAATTCACCCCTCCACTTT
V gene: TRBV27; J gene: TRBJ2-7; D gene: TRBD1; clone size: .; CDR3 protein: CASSLSYRGYSYEQYF; CDR3 DNA: TGTGCCAGCAGTTTATCCTACAGGGGATACTCCTACGAGCAGTACTTC
V gene: TRBV5-6; J gene: TRBJ1-4; D gene: .; clone size: once; CDR3 protein: CASSFGVTNEKLFF; CDR3 DNA: TGTGCCAGCAGCTTCGGGGTGACTAATGAAAAACTGTTTTTT
V gene: TRBV4-1; J gene: TRBJ2-1; D gene: TRBD2; clone size: .; CDR3 protein: CASSQDLAGGFNNEQFF; CDR3 DNA: TGCGCCAGCAGCCAAGATCTGGCGGGGGGTTTCAACAATGAGCAGTTCTTC
V gene: TRBV18; J gene: TRBJ2-2; D gene: .; clone size: .; CDR3 protein: CASSPRPRLANTGELFF; CDR3 DNA: TGTGCCAGCTCACCACGGCCGAGACTAGCGAACACCGGGGAGCTGTTTTTT
V gene: TRBV6-5; J gene: TRBJ2-7; D gene: .; clone size: .; CDR3 protein: CASRLRDMSNEQYF; CDR3 DNA: TGTGCCAGCAGGCTCCGGGACATGTCTAACGAGCAGTACTTC
V gene: TRBV4-1; J gene: TRBJ1-1; D gene: TRBD1; clone size: once; CDR3 protein: CASSQDRVAQGAGAFF; CDR3 DNA: TGCGCCAGCAGCCAAGATCGGGTGGCGCAGGGGGCCGGAGCTTTCTTT
V gene: TRBV24-1; J gene: TRBJ1-5; D gene: .; clone size: .; CDR3 protein: CATSEQGLHQPQHF; CDR3 DNA: TGTGCCACCAGTGAACAGGGTTTACATCAGCCCCAGCATTTT
V gene: TRBV29-1; J gene: TRBJ1-5; D gene: .; clone size: .; CDR3 protein: CSVEVGSGGNQPQHF; CDR3 DNA: TGCAGCGTTGAAGTCGGGTCGGGGGGCAATCAGCCCCAGCATTTT
V gene: TRBV30; J gene: TRBJ2-7; D gene: .; clone size: .; CDR3 protein: CAWAPISSYEQYF; CDR3 DNA: TGTGCCTGGGCCCCTATAAGCTCCTACGAGCAGTACTTC
V gene: TRBV19; J gene: TRBJ2-1; D gene: .; clone size: .; CDR3 protein: CASSLWASRPENEQFF; CDR3 DNA: TGTGCCAGTAGCCTCTGGGCTAGCAGGCCTGAGAATGAGCAGTTCTTC
V gene: TRBV5-4; J gene: TRBJ1-1; D gene: .; clone size: few; CDR3 protein: CASSSGQSLVNTEAFF; CDR3 DNA: TGTGCCAGCAGCTCCGGACAGAGTCTAGTGAACACTGAAGCTTTCTTT
V gene: TRBV27; J gene: TRBJ1-6; D gene: TRBD1; clone size: .; CDR3 protein: CASSYTGGDSPLHF; CDR3 DNA: TGTGCCAGCAGTTATACAGGGGGCGACTCACCCCTCCACTTT
V gene: TRBV27; J gene: TRBJ2-1; D gene: TRBD1; clone size: .; CDR3 protein: CASTAGTGAYNEQFF; CDR3 DNA: TGTGCCAGCACCGCCGGGACAGGGGCTTACAATGAGCAGTTCTTC